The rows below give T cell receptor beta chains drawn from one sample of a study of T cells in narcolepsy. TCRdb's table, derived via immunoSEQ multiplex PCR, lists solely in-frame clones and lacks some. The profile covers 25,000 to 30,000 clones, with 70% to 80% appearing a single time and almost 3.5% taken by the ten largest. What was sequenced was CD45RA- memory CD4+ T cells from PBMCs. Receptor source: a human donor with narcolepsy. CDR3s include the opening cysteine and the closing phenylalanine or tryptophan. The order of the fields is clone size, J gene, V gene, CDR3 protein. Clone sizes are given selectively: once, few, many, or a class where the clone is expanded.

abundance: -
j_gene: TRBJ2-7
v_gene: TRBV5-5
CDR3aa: CASSSGWPSYEQYF

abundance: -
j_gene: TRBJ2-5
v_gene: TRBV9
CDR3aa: CASSSYDGPETQYF

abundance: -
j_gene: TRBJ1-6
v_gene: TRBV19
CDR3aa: CASSMVDNSPLHF

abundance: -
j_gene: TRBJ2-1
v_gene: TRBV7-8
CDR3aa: CAGGLAANNEQFF

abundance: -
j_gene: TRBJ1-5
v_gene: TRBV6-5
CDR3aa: CASSWTSSSDQPQHF

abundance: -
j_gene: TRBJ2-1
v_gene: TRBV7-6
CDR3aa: CASSLDGQGYNEQFF

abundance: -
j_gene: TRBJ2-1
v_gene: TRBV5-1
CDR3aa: CASGAGRNEQFF

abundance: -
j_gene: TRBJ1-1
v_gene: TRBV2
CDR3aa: CASSEDGVRNTEAFF

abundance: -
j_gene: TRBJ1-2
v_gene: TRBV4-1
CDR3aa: CASRQGALTNYGYTF

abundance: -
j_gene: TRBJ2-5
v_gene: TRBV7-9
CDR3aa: CASSRETQETQYF

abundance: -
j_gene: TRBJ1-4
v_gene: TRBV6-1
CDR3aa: CASSEFPPSQGEKLFF

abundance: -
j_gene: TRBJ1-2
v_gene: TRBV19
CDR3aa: CASRTGGTGISGYTF

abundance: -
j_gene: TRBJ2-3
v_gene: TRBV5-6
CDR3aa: CASSFSRATQYF

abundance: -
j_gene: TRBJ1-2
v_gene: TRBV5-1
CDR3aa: CASSFGQGLNYGYTF

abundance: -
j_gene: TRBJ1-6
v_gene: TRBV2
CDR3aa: CASQGDRASPLHF

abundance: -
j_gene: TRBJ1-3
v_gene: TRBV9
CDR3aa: CASSSGPTHTIYF

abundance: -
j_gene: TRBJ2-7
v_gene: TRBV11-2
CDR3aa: CASSSPGIRGTAEQYF

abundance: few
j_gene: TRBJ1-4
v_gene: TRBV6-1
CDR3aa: CASSERSLGGEKLFF

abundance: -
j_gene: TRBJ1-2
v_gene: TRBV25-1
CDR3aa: CASSDYRGFYGYTF

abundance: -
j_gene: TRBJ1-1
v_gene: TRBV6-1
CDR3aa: CASRDRIDTEAFF

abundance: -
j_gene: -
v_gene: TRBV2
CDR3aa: CASTPRVGYEQYF

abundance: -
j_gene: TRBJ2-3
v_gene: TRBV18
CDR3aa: CASSPLAGGTDTQYF

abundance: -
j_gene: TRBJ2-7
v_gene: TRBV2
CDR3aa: CASSWEGLKEQYF

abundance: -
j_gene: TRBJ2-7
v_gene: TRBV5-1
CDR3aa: CASSLVGSGGSPPYF

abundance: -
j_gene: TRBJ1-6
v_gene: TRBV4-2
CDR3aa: CASSQGQGYNSPLHF

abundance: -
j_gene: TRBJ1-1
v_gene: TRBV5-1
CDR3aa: CASSPSKTNTEAFF

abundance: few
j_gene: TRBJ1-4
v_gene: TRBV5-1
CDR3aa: CASSLGTERNEKLFF

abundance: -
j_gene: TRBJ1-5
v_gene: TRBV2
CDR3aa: CASSELVAGQYNQPQHF

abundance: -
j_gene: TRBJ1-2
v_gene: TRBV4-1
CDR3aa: CASSRQWGYGYTF

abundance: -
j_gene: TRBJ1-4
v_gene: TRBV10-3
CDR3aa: CAISEKEKLFF

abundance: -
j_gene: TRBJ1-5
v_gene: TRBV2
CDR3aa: CASSPDRGRNQPQHF

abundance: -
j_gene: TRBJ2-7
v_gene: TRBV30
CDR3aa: CAWKNPGWDISYEQYF

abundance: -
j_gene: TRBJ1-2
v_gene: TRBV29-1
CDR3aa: CSVVSGANYGYTF

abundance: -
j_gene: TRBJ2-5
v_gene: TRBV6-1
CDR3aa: CASSRIAQETQYF

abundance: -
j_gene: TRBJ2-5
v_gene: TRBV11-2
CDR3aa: CASSMITREETQYF

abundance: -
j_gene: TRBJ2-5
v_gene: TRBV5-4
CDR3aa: CASSQGTNMVETQYF

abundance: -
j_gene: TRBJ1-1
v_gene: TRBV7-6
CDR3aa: CASTRTGHTEAFF

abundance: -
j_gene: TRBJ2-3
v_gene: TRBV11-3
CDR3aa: CASSQGRESTDTQYF

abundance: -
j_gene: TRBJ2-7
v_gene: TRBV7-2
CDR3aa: CASSLRRGYEQYF

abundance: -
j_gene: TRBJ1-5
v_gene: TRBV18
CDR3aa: CASSPPGRGNSNQPQHF

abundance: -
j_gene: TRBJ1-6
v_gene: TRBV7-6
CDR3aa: CASSSWGENSPLHF

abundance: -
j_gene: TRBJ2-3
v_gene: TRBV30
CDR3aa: CAWRSQLHTDTQYF

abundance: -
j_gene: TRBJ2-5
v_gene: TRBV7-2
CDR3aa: CASSFNPGGRETQYF

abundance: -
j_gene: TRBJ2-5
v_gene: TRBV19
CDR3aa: CASSIGSGGSQQETQYF

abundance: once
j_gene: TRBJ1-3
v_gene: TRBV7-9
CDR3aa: CASSLDRAVGFFSGNTIYF

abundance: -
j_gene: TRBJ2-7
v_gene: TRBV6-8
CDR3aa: CASGQYEQYF

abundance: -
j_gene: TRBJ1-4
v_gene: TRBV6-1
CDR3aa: CASSSTGETNEKLFF

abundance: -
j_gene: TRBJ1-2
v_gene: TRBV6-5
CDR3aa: CASSEVGYYGYTF

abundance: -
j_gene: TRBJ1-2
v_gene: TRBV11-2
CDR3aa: CASSLTGQGILGYGYTF

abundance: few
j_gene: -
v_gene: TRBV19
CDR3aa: CASSSILGHSYEQYF

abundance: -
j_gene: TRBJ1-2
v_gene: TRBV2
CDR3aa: CASSDRRTAANYGYTF

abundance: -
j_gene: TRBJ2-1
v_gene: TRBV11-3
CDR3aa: CASSSDSWTSVSYNEQFF

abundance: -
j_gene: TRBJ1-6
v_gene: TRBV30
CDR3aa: CAWSGGTGGSPLHF

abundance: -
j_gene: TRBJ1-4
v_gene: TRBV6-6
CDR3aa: CASSSRTGREEKLFF

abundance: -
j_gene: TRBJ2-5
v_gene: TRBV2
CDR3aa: CASSELGGAGETQYF

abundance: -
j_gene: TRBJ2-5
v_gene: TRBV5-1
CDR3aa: CASSVTTSGKETQYF

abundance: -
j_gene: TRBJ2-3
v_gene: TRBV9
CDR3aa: CASSVATQRGGMGDTQYF

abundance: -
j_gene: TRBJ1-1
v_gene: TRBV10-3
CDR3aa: CAISESGLNTEAFF

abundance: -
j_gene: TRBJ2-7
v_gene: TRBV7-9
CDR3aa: CASSLGTGDYSYEQYF

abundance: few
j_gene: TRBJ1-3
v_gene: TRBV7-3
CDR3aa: CASSLTGGNSGNTIYF